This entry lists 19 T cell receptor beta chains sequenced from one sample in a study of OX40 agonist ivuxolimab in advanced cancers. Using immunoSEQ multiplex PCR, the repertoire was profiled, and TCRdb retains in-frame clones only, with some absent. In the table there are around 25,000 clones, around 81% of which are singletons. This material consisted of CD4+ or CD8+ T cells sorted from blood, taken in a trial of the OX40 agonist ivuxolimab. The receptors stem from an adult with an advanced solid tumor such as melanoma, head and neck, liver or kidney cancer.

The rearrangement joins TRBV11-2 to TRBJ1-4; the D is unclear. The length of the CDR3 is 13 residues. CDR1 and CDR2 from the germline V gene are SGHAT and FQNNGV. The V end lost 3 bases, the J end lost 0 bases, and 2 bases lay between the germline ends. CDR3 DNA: TGTGCCAGCAGCTTGTCAACTAATGAAAAACTGTTTTTT. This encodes CASSLSTNEKLFF.

The CDR3 spells CASGLAGDSPTDTQYF. As DNA, the CDR3 is TGTGCTAGTGGTTTGGCCGGGGACAGCCCCACAGATACGCAGTATTTT. This sequence joins TRBV12-5 and TRBJ2-3, with TRBD1 matching 7 bases. CDR3 length: 16 residues. Trimming at V came to 1 base and at J to 2 bases, leaving 6 bases not matched to a gene. Germline CDR1 reads LGHNT; CDR2 reads FRNRAP.

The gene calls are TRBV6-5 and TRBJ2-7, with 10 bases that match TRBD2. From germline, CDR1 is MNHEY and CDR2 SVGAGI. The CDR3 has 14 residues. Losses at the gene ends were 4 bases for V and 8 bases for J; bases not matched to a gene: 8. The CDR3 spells CASSSSGGHVQQYF. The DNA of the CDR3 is TGTGCCAGCAGTTCTAGCGGGGGTCATGTGCAGCAGTACTTC.

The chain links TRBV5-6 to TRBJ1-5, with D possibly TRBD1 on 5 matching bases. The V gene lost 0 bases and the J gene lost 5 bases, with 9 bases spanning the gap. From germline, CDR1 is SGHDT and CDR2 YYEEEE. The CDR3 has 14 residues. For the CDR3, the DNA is TGTGCCAGCAGCTTGGGTCAGGGTGATCAGCCCCAGCATTTT. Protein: CASSLGQGDQPQHF. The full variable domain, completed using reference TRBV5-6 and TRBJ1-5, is DAGVTQSPTHLIKTRGQQVTLRCSPKSGHDTVSWYQQALGQGPQFIFQYYEEEERQRGNFPDRFSGHQFPNYSSELNVNALLLGDSALYLCASSLGQGDQPQHFGDGTRLSIL.

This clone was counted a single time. CDR3 coding DNA: TGTGCCAGCAGCAGTGCGGGAGGTACCTACAATGAGCAGTTCTTC. Its protein is CASSSAGGTYNEQFF. The V call is TRBV7-6, the J call TRBJ2-1; 8 positions match TRBD2. The CDR3 is 15 residues long. Germline V gene sequence: CDR1 SGHVS, CDR2 FNYEAQ. V was pared by 5 bases and J by 2 bases, with 5 bases of the junction left unmatched.

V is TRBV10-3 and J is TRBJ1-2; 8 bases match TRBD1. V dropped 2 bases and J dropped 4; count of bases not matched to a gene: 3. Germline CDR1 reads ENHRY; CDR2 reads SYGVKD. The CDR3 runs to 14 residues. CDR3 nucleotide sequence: TGTGCCATCAGTGAGCCAGGGGGCACCTATGGCTACACCTTC. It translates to CAISEPGGTYGYTF.

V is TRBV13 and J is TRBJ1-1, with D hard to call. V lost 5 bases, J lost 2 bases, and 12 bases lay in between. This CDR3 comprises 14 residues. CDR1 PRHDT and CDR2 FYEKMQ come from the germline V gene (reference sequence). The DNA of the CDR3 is TGTGCCAGCAGCCCCCGTATGGTCAACACTGAAGCTTTCTTT. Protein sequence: CASSPRMVNTEAFF.

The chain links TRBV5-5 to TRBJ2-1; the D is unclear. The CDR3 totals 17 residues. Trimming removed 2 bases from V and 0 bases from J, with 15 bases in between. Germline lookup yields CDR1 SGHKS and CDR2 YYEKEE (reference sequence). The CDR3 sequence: CASSFEHTASSYNEQFF. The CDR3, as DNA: TGTGCCAGCAGCTTCGAACACACCGCGAGCTCCTACAATGAGCAGTTCTTC.

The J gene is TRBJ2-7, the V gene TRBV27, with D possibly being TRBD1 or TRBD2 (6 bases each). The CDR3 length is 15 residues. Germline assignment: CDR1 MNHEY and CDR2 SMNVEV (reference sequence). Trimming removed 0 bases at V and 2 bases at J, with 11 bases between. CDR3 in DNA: TGTGCCAGCAGTTTATCGAAGGGGGGTGCCTACGAGCAGTACTTC. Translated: CASSLSKGGAYEQYF.

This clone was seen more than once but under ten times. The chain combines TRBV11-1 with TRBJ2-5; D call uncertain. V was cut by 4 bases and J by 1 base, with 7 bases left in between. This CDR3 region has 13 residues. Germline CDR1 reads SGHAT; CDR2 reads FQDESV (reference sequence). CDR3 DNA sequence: TGTGCCAGCAGCTCAAGAGGCCAAGAGACCCAGTACTTC. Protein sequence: CASSSRGQETQYF.

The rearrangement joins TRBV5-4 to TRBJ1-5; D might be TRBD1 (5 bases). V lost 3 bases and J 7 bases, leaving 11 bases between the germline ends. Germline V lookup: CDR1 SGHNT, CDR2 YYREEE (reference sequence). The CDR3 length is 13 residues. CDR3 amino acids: CASSSGPKQPQHF. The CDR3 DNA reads TGTGCCAGCAGCTCGGGACCGAAACAGCCCCAGCATTTT.

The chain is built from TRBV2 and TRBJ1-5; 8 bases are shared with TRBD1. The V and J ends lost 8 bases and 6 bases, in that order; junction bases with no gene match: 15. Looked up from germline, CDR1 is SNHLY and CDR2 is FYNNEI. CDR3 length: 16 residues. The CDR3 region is CASHGTDREFSQPQHF. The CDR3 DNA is TGTGCCAGCCATGGAACGGACAGGGAATTTAGTCAGCCCCAGCATTTT.

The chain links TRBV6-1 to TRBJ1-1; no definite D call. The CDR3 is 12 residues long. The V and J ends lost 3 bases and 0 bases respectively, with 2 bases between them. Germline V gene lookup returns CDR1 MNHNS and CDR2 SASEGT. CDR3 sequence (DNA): TGTGCCAGCAGTGAGATGAACACTGAAGCTTTCTTT. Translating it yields CASSEMNTEAFF.

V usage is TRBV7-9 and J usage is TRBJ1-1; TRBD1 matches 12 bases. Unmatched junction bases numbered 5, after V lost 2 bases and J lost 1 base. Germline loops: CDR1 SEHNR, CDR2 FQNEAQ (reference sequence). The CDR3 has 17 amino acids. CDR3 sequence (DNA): TGTGCCAGCAGCTTAATGGGACAGGGGGCGCGGAACACTGAAGCTTTCTTT. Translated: CASSLMGQGARNTEAFF.

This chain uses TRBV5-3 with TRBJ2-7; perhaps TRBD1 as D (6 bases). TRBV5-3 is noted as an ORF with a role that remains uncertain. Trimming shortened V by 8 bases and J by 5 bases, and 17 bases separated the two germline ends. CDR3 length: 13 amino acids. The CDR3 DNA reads TGTGCCAGCAGCCAAGTGGGGGCCGACGAGCAGTACTTC. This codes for CASSQVGADEQYF.

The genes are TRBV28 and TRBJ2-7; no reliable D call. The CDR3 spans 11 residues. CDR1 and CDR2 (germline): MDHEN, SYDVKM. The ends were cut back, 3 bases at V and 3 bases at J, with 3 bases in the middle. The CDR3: CASSFYYEQYF. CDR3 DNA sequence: TGTGCCAGCAGTTTTTACTACGAGCAGTACTTC.

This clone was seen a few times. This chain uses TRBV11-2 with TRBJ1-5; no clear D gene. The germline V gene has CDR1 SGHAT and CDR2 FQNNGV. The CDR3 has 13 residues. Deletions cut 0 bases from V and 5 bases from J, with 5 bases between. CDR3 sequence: CASSLDRYQPQHF. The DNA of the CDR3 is TGTGCCAGCAGCTTAGATAGGTATCAGCCCCAGCATTTT. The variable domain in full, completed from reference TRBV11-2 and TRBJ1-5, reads EAGVAQSPRYKIIEKRQSVAFWCNPISGHATLYWYQQILGQGPKLLIQFQNNGVVDDSQLPKDRFSAERLKGVDSTLKIQPAKLEDSAVYLCASSLDRYQPQHFGDGTRLSIL.

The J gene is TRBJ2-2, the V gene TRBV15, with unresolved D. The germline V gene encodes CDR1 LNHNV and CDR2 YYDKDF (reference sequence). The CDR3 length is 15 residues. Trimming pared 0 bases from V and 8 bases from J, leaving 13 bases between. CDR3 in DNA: TGTGCCACCAGCAGAGATGGGCAGCCCTCGGGGGAGCTGTTTTTT. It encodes CATSRDGQPSGELFF.

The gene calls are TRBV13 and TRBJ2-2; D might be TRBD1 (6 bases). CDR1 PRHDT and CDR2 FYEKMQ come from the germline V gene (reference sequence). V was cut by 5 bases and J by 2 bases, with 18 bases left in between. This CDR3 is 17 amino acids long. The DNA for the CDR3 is TGTGCCAGCAGCGGATATCCGACAGGATCTAACACCGGGGAGCTGTTTTTT. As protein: CASSGYPTGSNTGELFF.